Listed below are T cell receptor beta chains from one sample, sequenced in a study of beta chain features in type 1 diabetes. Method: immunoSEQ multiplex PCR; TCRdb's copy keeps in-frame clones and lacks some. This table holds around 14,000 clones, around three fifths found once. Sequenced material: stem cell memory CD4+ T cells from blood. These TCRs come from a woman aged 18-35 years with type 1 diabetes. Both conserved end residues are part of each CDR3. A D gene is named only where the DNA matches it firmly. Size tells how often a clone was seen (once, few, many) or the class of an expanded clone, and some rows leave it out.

CASSLLEGDNSPLHF | TGCGCCAGCAGCTTGTTAGAGGGCGATAATTCACCCCTCCACTTT | TRBJ1-6 | TRBV5-1 | NA | NA
CASSQNKGAGEQYF | TGTGCCAGCAGCCAAAATAAAGGGGCCGGCGAGCAGTACTTC | TRBJ2-7 | TRBV11-1 | NA | NA
CASSEVGGYEQYF | TGTGCCAGCAGTGAAGTGGGAGGATACGAGCAGTACTTC | TRBJ2-7 | TRBV25-1 | NA | NA
CASSQPNGSNEQYF | TGTGCCAGCAGCCAACCGAACGGGTCTAACGAGCAGTACTTC | TRBJ2-7 | TRBV4-2 | NA | few
CASSLVTGAGRQRYF | TGCGCCAGCAGCTTGGTAACAGGGGCAGGCCGTCAGAGGTACTTC | TRBJ2-5 | TRBV5-1 | TRBD1 | few
CASSQGTSGYEQYF | TGCGCCAGCAGTCAAGGGACTAGCGGCTACGAGCAGTACTTC | TRBJ2-7 | TRBV23-1 | TRBD2 | NA
CASSPTGLKYEQYF | TGTGCCAGCAGCCCGACAGGCCTGAAGTACGAGCAGTACTTC | TRBJ2-7 | TRBV6-1 | NA | once
CASSRGQGGEDTQYF | TGCGCCAGCAGCCGCGGACAGGGAGGGGAGGATACGCAGTATTTT | TRBJ2-3 | TRBV4-3 | NA | NA
CASRAHGNTEAFF | TGTGCCAGCAGGGCCCATGGGAACACTGAAGCTTTCTTT | TRBJ1-1 | TRBV14 | NA | NA
CASRLDRAANTEAFF | TGTGCCAGTAGACTCGACAGGGCAGCGAACACTGAAGCTTTCTTT | TRBJ1-1 | TRBV19 | TRBD1 | few
CASSRRGGAFF | TGTGCCAGCTCCCGGCGAGGAGGAGCTTTCTTT | TRBJ1-1 | TRBV7-2 | NA | once